These 32 T cell receptor beta chains came from one sample sequenced in a study of shared clonotypes between healthy human individuals. TCRdb's table, derived via immunoSEQ multiplex PCR, lists solely in-frame clones and lacks some. The table records around 2.3 million clones, 90% to 97% of them present only once. The specimen sequenced was naive CD4+ T cells sorted from blood. Indicated subset: CD45RA+ positively selected. These receptors came from a young man in good health.

This chain connects TRBV10-3 to TRBJ1-1, with 7 nucleotides matching TRBD1. Germline CDR1 and CDR2: ENHRY and SYGVKD. With V trimmed by 5 bases and J by 1 base, 4 bases remained unmatched. CDR3 length: 14 amino acids. The CDR3 loop is CAISTGQTNTEAFF. In DNA, the CDR3 is TGTGCCATCAGTACGGGACAGACGAACACTGAAGCTTTCTTT.

This chain joins TRBV29-1 and TRBJ2-1; 16 positions agree with TRBD2. The V gene end was trimmed by 6 bases and the J gene end by 3 bases; junction bases not matched to a gene: 5. This CDR3 region has 16 residues. The germline gives CDR1 SQVTM, CDR2 ANQGSEA. The CDR3 loop is CSVEGLAGGNYNEQFF. As DNA, the CDR3 is TGCAGCGTCGAGGGACTAGCGGGGGGGAACTACAATGAGCAGTTCTTC.

The chain links TRBV15 to TRBJ1-6; D possibly corresponds to TRBD1 (6 bases). V dropped 3 bases and J dropped 4 bases, with 13 bases sitting between them. CDR1 and CDR2 from the germline V gene are LNHNV and YYDKDF (reference sequence). This CDR3 spans 16 amino acids. The DNA for the CDR3 is TGTGCCACCAGCAGGGGCACGGGGGCGTATAATTCACCCCTCCACTTT. Translating it yields CATSRGTGAYNSPLHF.

The V and J genes are TRBV25-1 and TRBJ2-5, with D perhaps matching TRBD1 or TRBD2 (6 bases each). V lost 1 base and J 9 bases, leaving 21 bases between the germline ends. The CDR3 covers 16 residues. The germline CDR1 and CDR2 sequences are MGHDK and SYGVNS. CDR3 bases: TGTGCCAGCAGTGAATTGGGGGGCTCCCACTGGGGGGCCCAGTACTTC. Translating it yields CASSELGGSHWGAQYF.

The chain is built from TRBV19 and TRBJ2-3; 9 nucleotides align to TRBD2. V lost 0 bases and J lost 0; bases outside the gene matches: 4. The CDR3 sequence is 17 residues long. Germline loops: CDR1 LNHDA, CDR2 SQIVND (reference sequence). CDR3 region: CASSIDLLAGSTDTQYF. The CDR3 bases are TGTGCCAGTAGTATAGATCTCCTAGCGGGAAGCACAGATACGCAGTATTTT. The whole variable domain, filled in from reference TRBV19 and TRBJ2-3, reads DGGITQSPKYLFRKEGQNVTLSCEQNLNHDAMYWYRQDPGQGLRLIYYSQIVNDFQKGDIAEGYSVSREKKESFPLTVTSAQKNPTAFYLCASSIDLLAGSTDTQYFGPGTRLTVL.

The rearrangement uses TRBV6-1 and TRBJ1-1; D is unresolved. Germline assignment: CDR1 MNHNS and CDR2 SASEGT. V gave up 6 bases and J gave up 4 bases, with 6 bases separating them. There are 11 residues in the CDR3. The CDR3 reads CASSLITEAFF. In DNA form, the CDR3 reads TGTGCCAGCAGCCTAATCACTGAAGCTTTCTTT.

This chain uses TRBV4-3 with TRBJ2-3, with 10 nucleotides matching TRBD2. Germline lookup yields CDR1 LGHNA and CDR2 YSLEER. CDR3 length: 20 amino acids. V shed 0 bases and J 6 bases; nucleotides not matched to a gene: 18. CDR3 sequence (DNA): TGCGCCAGCAGCCAAGATCGGCTAGCGGGAGATTCAGTGGTTGACGATACGCAGTATTTT. This codes for CASSQDRLAGDSVVDDTQYF.

This chain joins TRBV30 and TRBJ1-5; TRBD1 aligns across 8 bases. Looked up from germline, CDR1 is GTSNPN and CDR2 is SVGIG (reference sequence). The junction had 11 bases not matched to a gene; V was cut back by 3 bases and J by 4 bases. This CDR3 contains 16 residues. CDR3 sequence (DNA): TGTGCCTGGAGGGCCCGAGGGGACAGGCCAAATCAGCCCCAGCATTTT. Its translation is CAWRARGDRPNQPQHF.

The J gene is TRBJ2-3, the V gene TRBV5-6; TRBD1 might be the D (6 bases). V was pared by 6 bases and J by 0 bases, with 14 bases between. The CDR3 contains 15 residues. Germline CDR1 and CDR2: SGHDT and YYEEEE. The CDR3 region has the DNA TGTGCCAGCACCCCGGGACACCTGAGCACAGATACGCAGTATTTT. Translated, it gives CASTPGHLSTDTQYF.

This chain joins TRBV7-2 and TRBJ2-1; no reliable D call. V lost 5 bases to trimming and J lost 6 bases, with 11 bases between them. This CDR3 comprises 13 residues. Germline CDR1 reads SGHTA; CDR2 reads FQGNSA. The CDR3, as DNA: TGTGCCAGCAGCCGCCAAAGAATCAATGAGCAGTTCTTC. Protein product: CASSRQRINEQFF.

V and J are TRBV5-1 and TRBJ2-5; D possibly corresponds to TRBD2 (5 bases). Trimming took off 0 bases at V and 6 bases at J, with 12 bases between the two ends. CDR3 length: 14 amino acids. The germline V gene encodes CDR1 SGHRS and CDR2 YFSETQ. The CDR3 is CASSLESGSKTQYF. The CDR3 coding sequence is TGCGCCAGCAGCTTGGAGAGCGGATCGAAGACCCAGTACTTC.

The CDR3 here is CASSFDLQVEAFF. CDR3 nucleotide sequence: TGTGCCAGCAGCTTCGATCTCCAGGTTGAAGCTTTCTTT. The rearrangement joins TRBV5-8 to TRBJ1-1; D unresolved. The ends were cut back, 2 bases at V and 7 bases at J, with 12 bases in the middle. CDR3 length equals 13 residues. CDR1 and CDR2 (germline): SGHTS, YDEGEE.

This clone was picked up one time. The V and J genes are TRBV6-5 and TRBJ2-5; TRBD2 matches 8 bases. Trimming removed 6 bases from V and 4 bases from J; junction bases left unmatched: 10. The CDR3 has 15 residues. The germline V gene has CDR1 MNHEY and CDR2 SVGAGI. The DNA for the CDR3 is TGTGCCAGCAGCCAAGCGGGAGCCCTGCGAGAGACCCAGTACTTC. Its protein is CASSQAGALRETQYF.

This chain joins TRBV10-2 and TRBJ1-6, with D possibly matching TRBD1 (6 bases). The germline V gene encodes CDR1 WSHSY and CDR2 SAAADI. Trimming stripped 6 bases from V and 6 bases from J, with 18 bases between. The CDR3 is 16 amino acids. This CDR3 is CASSPTGGLRNSPLHF. DNA for the CDR3: TGCGCCAGCAGCCCAACGGGGGGGCTCCGTAATTCACCCCTCCACTTT.

With respect to this clone: In the same sample, other DNA sequences code for this CDR3. The chain links TRBV2 to TRBJ2-7, with 12 bases lining up with TRBD1. The ends lost 8 bases at V and 7 bases at J; junction bases unmatched: 6. Germline CDR1 reads SNHLY; CDR2 reads FYNNEI. The CDR3 has 13 amino acids. CDR3 coding DNA: TGTGCCAGCGGGGGACAGGGGGCTGGGGAGCAGTACTTC. It yields the protein CASGGQGAGEQYF.

J is TRBJ1-5 and V is TRBV18; possibly TRBD1 for D (6 bases). V was cut by 5 bases and J by 2 bases, with 16 bases left in between. The CDR3 has 16 residues. The germline V gene has CDR1 KGHSH and CDR2 LQKENI. The CDR3 here is CASSSKGGQGNQPQHF. For the CDR3, the DNA is TGTGCCAGCTCATCGAAGGGGGGCCAGGGCAATCAGCCCCAGCATTTT.

A word on this clone: This CDR3 is also generated by other DNA sequences in the sample. V is TRBV27 and J is TRBJ2-3; D gene ambiguous. CDR3 length: 11 amino acids. Germline loops: CDR1 MNHEY, CDR2 SMNVEV (reference sequence). V was cut by 3 bases and J by 8 bases, with 6 bases left in between. Written as DNA, the CDR3 is TGTGCCAGCAGTTTTTCGGGTACGCAGTATTTT. It yields the protein CASSFSGTQYF.

J is TRBJ2-7 and V is TRBV28; 9 bases are a match to TRBD2. This CDR3 is 14 amino acids long. Germline assignment: CDR1 MDHEN and CDR2 SYDVKM. Losses at the gene ends were 5 bases for V and 4 bases for J; bases not matched to a gene: 6. DNA of the CDR3: TGTGCCAGCAGTCGGGGACTAGCTGCGTACGAGCAGTACTTC. This sequence encodes CASSRGLAAYEQYF.

This chain joins TRBV7-9 and TRBJ1-4; 11 bases align to TRBD1. V lost 4 bases and J lost 8; bases outside the gene matches: 6. Germline CDR1 is SEHNR and CDR2 is FQNEAQ (reference sequence). The CDR3 is made up of 15 amino acids. CDR3 residues: CASSSGQGAREKLFF. Here the CDR3 DNA reads TGTGCCAGCAGCTCCGGACAGGGGGCACGAGAAAAACTGTTTTTT.

V is TRBV1 and J is TRBJ2-5; the table's D call, TRBD2, has no DNA check behind it. TRBV1 is termed a pseudogene. This CDR3 contains 18 residues. CDR3 region: CTSSQDRLAGGPKETQYF. The CDR3 bases are TGCACCAGCAGCCAAGATCGGCTAGCGGGGGGGCCAAAAGAGACCCAGTACTTC.

Details on this clone: The sample carries other DNA sequences with the same CDR3. V gene TRBV30 combines with J gene TRBJ2-1; 14 positions match TRBD2. Germline CDR1 GTSNPN, CDR2 SVGIG (reference sequence). The CDR3 consists of 15 residues. J gave up 9 bases and V 0 bases, and 4 bases lay outside the gene matches. The CDR3 DNA is TGTGCCTGGAGTGTGGGACTAGCGGGAGTTGGTGAGCAGTTCTTC. Its protein product is CAWSVGLAGVGEQFF.

The chain recombines TRBV28 with TRBJ2-4; D uncertain. Germline CDR1 and CDR2: MDHEN and SYDVKM. The CDR3 length is 18 residues. V lost 5 bases and J lost 0, with 20 bases in between. CDR3 DNA sequence: TGTGCCAGCAGTAATCCTGGTGGCACCCCGATAGCCAAAAACATTCAGTACTTC. Translating it yields CASSNPGGTPIAKNIQYF.

The chain links TRBV7-9 to TRBJ2-3, with 8 bases matching TRBD2. Germline assignment: CDR1 SEHNR and CDR2 FQNEAQ (reference sequence). V gave up 5 bases and J gave up 2 bases; unmatched junction bases: 6. CDR3 size: 15 residues. The DNA for the CDR3 is TGTGCCAGCAGCCGGACTAGCCCTCCCACAGATACGCAGTATTTT. Translation gives CASSRTSPPTDTQYF. The full variable domain, its missing parts supplied by reference TRBV7-9 and TRBJ2-3, is DTGVSQNPRHKITKRGQNVTFRCDPISEHNRLYWYRQTLGQGPEFLTYFQNEAQLEKSRLLSDRFSAERPKGSFSTLEIQRTEQGDSAMYLCASSRTSPPTDTQYFGPGTRLTVL.

The rearrangement uses TRBV2 and TRBJ1-2; 8 positions agree with TRBD1. Germline CDR1 reads SNHLY; CDR2 reads FYNNEI. V was pared by 6 bases and J by 8 bases, with 8 bases of the junction left unmatched. There are 13 residues in the CDR3. The CDR3 reads CASRPGTGLGYTF. The CDR3 DNA is TGTGCCAGCAGACCCGGGACAGGTCTCGGCTACACCTTC.

This chain uses TRBV10-3 with TRBJ1-5; D unclear. Trimming removed 3 bases at V and 7 bases at J, with 13 bases between. Germline V gene data show CDR1 as ENHRY and CDR2 as SYGVKD. This CDR3 is 14 amino acids long. The CDR3 sequence: CAISDLQAAQPQHF. The CDR3 DNA follows: TGTGCCATCAGTGATCTTCAGGCCGCGCAGCCCCAGCATTTT.

As for this clone: The identical CDR3 is also encoded by other nucleotide sequences in the sample. The chain recombines TRBV5-6 with TRBJ2-7; D not certain. Trimming took 1 base from V and 3 from J, leaving 5 bases between them. CDR3 size: 12 residues. Germline-derived CDR1 and CDR2 are SGHDT and YYEEEE. The CDR3 DNA is TGTGCCAGCAGCTTGCCCGGCTACGAGCAGTACTTC. Protein sequence: CASSLPGYEQYF.

The V and J genes are TRBV27 and TRBJ2-7; 10 bases agree with TRBD1. From germline, CDR1 is MNHEY and CDR2 SMNVEV (reference sequence). This CDR3 is 15 amino acids long. Losses at the gene ends were 6 bases for V and 5 bases for J; bases not matched to a gene: 10. Here the CDR3 DNA reads TGTGCCAGCAGACTCTTAACCGGGACAGGGGACGAGCAGTACTTC. It encodes CASRLLTGTGDEQYF.

The sample holds a few counts of this clone. CDR3 sequence (DNA): TGTGCCAGCAGGACCGGGACAGTGAACACTGAAGCTTTCTTT. It is translated as CASRTGTVNTEAFF. This chain joins TRBV6-1 and TRBJ1-1; 7 nucleotides line up with TRBD1. Trimming took 6 bases from V and 0 from J; bases not matched to a gene: 4. The CDR3 is 14 residues long. From germline, CDR1 is MNHNS and CDR2 SASEGT.

This clone was detected only once. CDR3 sequence: CASSLGRSSSYNEQFF. CDR3 in DNA: TGTGCCAGCAGCTTGGGGAGGTCGAGCTCCTACAATGAGCAGTTCTTC. V usage is TRBV5-6 and J usage is TRBJ2-1; tentatively, D is TRBD2 (5 bases). Germline V gene lookup returns CDR1 SGHDT and CDR2 YYEEEE. The CDR3 consists of 16 residues. V lost 0 bases to trimming and J lost 0 bases, with 10 bases between them. The whole variable domain, remainder taken from reference TRBV5-6 and TRBJ2-1, is DAGVTQSPTHLIKTRGQQVTLRCSPKSGHDTVSWYQQALGQGPQFIFQYYEEEERQRGNFPDRFSGHQFPNYSSELNVNALLLGDSALYLCASSLGRSSSYNEQFFGPGTRLTVL.

The rearrangement uses TRBV4-3 and TRBJ2-1, with a weak D call TRBD2 (5 bases). The CDR3 sequence is 13 residues long. The germline V and J ends were trimmed by 3 bases and 12 bases, with 15 bases remaining between them. Germline V gene sequence: CDR1 LGHNA, CDR2 YSLEER. The chain's CDR3 is CASSQELGLLQFF. The CDR3 region has the DNA TGCGCCAGCAGCCAGGAACTAGGCCTGTTGCAGTTCTTC.

V gene TRBV18 combines with J gene TRBJ2-4; 10 nucleotides align to TRBD2. Germline CDR1 and CDR2: KGHSH and LQKENI. This CDR3 comprises 15 residues. J gave up 5 bases and V 3 bases, and 4 bases lay outside the gene matches. The CDR3 here is CASSPPAGGENIQYF. In DNA, the CDR3 is TGTGCCAGCTCACCTCCAGCGGGAGGGGAAAACATTCAGTACTTC.

This rearrangement joins TRBV27 to TRBJ1-2, with D unclear. Germline V gene sequence: CDR1 MNHEY, CDR2 SMNVEV (reference sequence). Between the trimmed V and J ends, which lost 5 bases and 3 bases, there was a span of 16 bases. The CDR3 length is 15 residues. CDR3 sequence reads: CASSKTQPWHYGYTF. DNA of the CDR3: TGTGCCAGCAGTAAAACCCAACCCTGGCACTATGGCTACACCTTC.